The clone carrying this TCR beta chain was detected many times. Its target is unknown. The CDR3 totals 11 residues. The V gene lost 2 bases and the J gene lost 5 bases, with 3 bases spanning the gap. In germline, CDR1 is SGHRS, CDR2 YFSETQ. By 5'RACE with 10-nucleotide random UMIs, the cDNA was made. TCRdb called the 5' RACE reads again in MiXCR, with one record for every CDR3 protein. This table has about 20,000 distinct CDR3 sequences, 7% to 8.5% appearing once. The sorted libraries drew on 1 million T cells that were CD4+ or CD8+. This sample is drawn from a study of neurological immune-mediated disorders. Regarding the study as a whole: The most TCR clonal expansion was seen in HTLV-1-associated myelopathy, whereas the least was seen in multiple sclerosis, below the level in healthy controls. Private repertoires in all groups were suggested, as expanded clones shared no CDR3 amino acid sequences across subjects.

Source material: CD8+ T cells from blood. This clonotype was sampled from a woman between 25 and 40 years old with HTLV-1-associated myelopathy (HAM/TSP). The gene calls are TRBV5-1 and TRBJ2-3; D is unclear. This chain's CDR3 is CASSFGDTQYF. Written as DNA, the CDR3 is TGCGCCAGCAGCTTCGGAGATACGCAGTATTTT. Combining the CDR3 with reference TRBV5-1 and TRBJ2-3 gives the whole variable domain KAGVTQTPRYLIKTRGQQVTLSCSPISGHRSVSWYQQTPGQGLQFLFEYFSETQRNKGNFPGRFSGRQFSNSRSEMNVSTLELGDSALYLCASSFGDTQYFGPGTRLTVL.